The 30 T cell receptor beta chains given below trace back to one sample, sequenced in a study of cytomegalovirus exposure and HLA in healthy donors. The protocol was immunoSEQ multiplex PCR, while the TCRdb copy is restricted to in-frame clones and leaves out a portion. The data show some 68,000 clones, with roughly 96% seen just once and around 2.4% held by the top ten. Sequenced sample: PBMCs. The receptors derive from a man younger than 35 in good health and CMV-seronegative.

The chain carries TRBV27 and TRBJ1-1; perhaps TRBD1 as D (6 bases). V lost 6 bases and J lost 0, with 11 bases in between. The germline V gene encodes CDR1 MNHEY and CDR2 SMNVEV (reference sequence). The CDR3 is 14 amino acids. The CDR3 loop reads CASSPDRMNTEAFF. CDR3 DNA: TGTGCCAGCAGCCCTGACAGGATGAACACTGAAGCTTTCTTT.

The V gene is TRBV5-1, the J gene TRBJ2-3; 12 nucleotides agree with TRBD2. The germline gives CDR1 SGHRS, CDR2 YFSETQ. The CDR3 runs to 16 residues. V gave up 1 base and J gave up 5 bases; unmatched junction bases: 5. The CDR3: CASSLLAGGPKDTQYF. CDR3 nucleotides: TGCGCCAGCAGCTTGCTAGCGGGAGGGCCGAAAGATACGCAGTATTTT.

The rearrangement joins TRBV7-9 to TRBJ1-2; TRBD1 is a possible D gene (6 bases). The germline V gene encodes CDR1 SEHNR and CDR2 FQNEAQ (reference sequence). This CDR3 comprises 12 residues. Trimming shortened V by 6 bases and J by 2 bases, and 7 bases separated the two germline ends. The CDR3 region has the DNA TGTGCCAGCAGGGGGGCGAACTATGGCTACACCTTC. As protein: CASRGANYGYTF.

The V and J genes are TRBV14 and TRBJ2-7; 8 nucleotides align to TRBD1. Germline values: CDR1 SGHDN, CDR2 FVKESK. The CDR3 loop spans 16 amino acids. Trimming removed 0 bases from V and 0 bases from J; junction bases left unmatched: 4. This CDR3 reads CASSQDSGQASYEQYF. The CDR3 bases are TGTGCCAGCAGCCAAGATTCGGGACAGGCCTCCTACGAGCAGTACTTC.

This clone was counted once. V is TRBV27 and J is TRBJ1-1, with TRBD1 identical over 7 bases. Germline lookup yields CDR1 MNHEY and CDR2 SMNVEV (reference sequence). CDR3 length equals 15 residues. The V gene end was trimmed by 2 bases and the J gene end by 0 bases; junction bases not matched to a gene: 3. The CDR3 DNA is TGTGCCAGCAGTTTACAGGGACAGTTGAACACTGAAGCTTTCTTT. Translating gives CASSLQGQLNTEAFF.

CDR3 residues: CASSPWRGVGDEQFF. DNA for the CDR3: TGTGCCAGCAGTCCGTGGAGAGGAGTAGGGGATGAGCAGTTCTTC. This chain links TRBV27 with TRBJ2-1, with D perhaps matching TRBD1 (5 bases). CDR3 size: 15 residues. Trimming removed 5 bases from V and 8 bases from J, with 19 bases in between. The V gene's germline CDR1 is MNHEY and CDR2 SMNVEV (reference sequence).

The chain joins TRBV9 to TRBJ2-7; possible D gene TRBD2, 6 bases. Per the germline V gene, CDR1 is SGDLS and CDR2 is YYNGEE. The length of the CDR3 is 15 residues. V lost 3 bases to trimming and J lost 5 bases, with 18 bases between them. CDR3 sequence (DNA): TGTGCCAGCAGCGCGTGGGGCAGGGAGGAGAACGAGCAGTACTTC. Translation: CASSAWGREENEQYF.

This clone was counted a single time. This chain uses TRBV9 with TRBJ1-5; the match to TRBD1 covers 11 bases. V trimming: 3 bases; J trimming: 1 base; junction bases outside the gene matches: 3. CDR1 is SGDLS, CDR2 YYNGEE, per germline. The CDR3 spans 16 residues. CDR3 loop: CASSEGQGVSNQPQHF. The CDR3 DNA sequence: TGTGCCAGCAGCGAGGGACAGGGGGTAAGCAATCAGCCCCAGCATTTT.

This chain connects TRBV5-4 to TRBJ1-1, with D maybe TRBD1 (6 bases). The CDR3 is 15 residues long. Trimming took 4 bases from V and 0 from J, leaving 13 bases between them. In germline, CDR1 is SGHNT, CDR2 YYREEE (reference sequence). CDR3 residues: CASSNYRVMNTEAFF. CDR3 coding DNA: TGTGCCAGCAGCAACTACAGGGTAATGAACACTGAAGCTTTCTTT.

This clone was counted a single time. The chain joins TRBV6-1 to TRBJ1-4; a possible D gene is TRBD1 (5 bases). This CDR3 comprises 15 residues. CDR1 is MNHNS and CDR2 is SASEGT in the germline V gene. Trimming took off 6 bases at V and 0 bases at J, with 11 bases between the two ends. The CDR3 here is CASRDTDATNEKLFF. The CDR3 DNA follows: TGTGCCAGCAGGGACACAGATGCAACTAATGAAAAACTGTTTTTT.

The rearrangement uses TRBV2 and TRBJ2-7, with a tentative D call TRBD1 (6 bases). With 7 bases removed from V and 0 bases from J, the gap between germline ends came to 16 bases. CDR1 is SNHLY and CDR2 is FYNNEI in the germline V gene. The CDR3 runs to 15 residues. The CDR3 bases are TGTGCCAGCAAGAAGGGGGACACCTACTCCTACGAGCAGTACTTC. It codes for CASKKGDTYSYEQYF. The entire variable domain, with the rest obtained from reference TRBV2 and TRBJ2-7, is as follows: EPEVTQTPSHQVTQMGQEVILRCVPISNHLYFYWYRQILGQKVEFLVSFYNNEISEKSEIFDDQFSVERPDGSNFTLKIRSTKLEDSAMYFCASKKGDTYSYEQYFGPGTRLTVT.

V is TRBV19 and J is TRBJ1-1, with D hard to call. Germline V lookup: CDR1 LNHDA, CDR2 SQIVND (reference sequence). With 3 bases removed from V and 0 bases from J, the gap between germline ends came to 14 bases. The length of the CDR3 is 16 residues. The CDR3 loop reads CASSMNFEIMNTEAFF. The CDR3 DNA is TGTGCCAGTAGTATGAATTTCGAGATTATGAACACTGAAGCTTTCTTT.

V gene TRBV30 combines with J gene TRBJ2-7; D remains unclear. CDR1 and CDR2 from the germline V gene are GTSNPN and SVGIG (reference sequence). The V gene lost 3 bases and the J gene lost 4 bases, with 13 bases spanning the gap. CDR3 length: 13 residues. Written as DNA, the CDR3 is TGTGCCTGGAGGTTCGGGTTAGGTTACGAGCAGTACTTC. It translates to CAWRFGLGYEQYF.

The genes are TRBV10-3 and TRBJ1-1; possibly TRBD1 for D (5 bases). This CDR3 spans 16 amino acids. CDR1 is ENHRY and CDR2 is SYGVKD in the germline V gene. Trimming took off 2 bases at V and 1 base at J, with 14 bases between the two ends. The CDR3 DNA is TGTGCCATCAGTGAGCCCGTTAAGGGGAAGAACACTGAAGCTTTCTTT. Its translation is CAISEPVKGKNTEAFF.

This chain joins TRBV7-9 and TRBJ1-2; TRBD1 matches 10 bases. This CDR3 spans 14 amino acids. Germline trimming cut 5 bases from V and 4 bases from J; bases unmatched to any gene: 4. The germline V gene encodes CDR1 SEHNR and CDR2 FQNEAQ (reference sequence). For the CDR3, the DNA is TGTGCCAGCAGCCCGGGACAGGGGCGCTATGGCTACACCTTC. Translating it yields CASSPGQGRYGYTF.

The chain recombines TRBV2 with TRBJ2-2; perhaps TRBD2 as D (6 bases). The germline V gene encodes CDR1 SNHLY and CDR2 FYNNEI. Trimming cost V 6 bases and J 7 bases, with 12 bases left between them. This CDR3 spans 13 amino acids. The CDR3 here is CASRSRGGGELFF. CDR3 sequence (DNA): TGTGCCAGCAGATCACGGGGAGGCGGGGAGCTGTTTTTT.

The chain combines TRBV10-3 with TRBJ2-3, with 9 bases lining up with TRBD1. The CDR3 extends over 14 amino acids. CDR1 is ENHRY and CDR2 is SYGVKD in the germline V gene. The junction had 5 bases not matched to a gene; V was cut back by 8 bases and J by 2 bases. The CDR3 DNA follows: TGTGCCATCTCCGGGACAGGGCACACAGATACGCAGTATTTT. It translates to CAISGTGHTDTQYF.

The V and J genes are TRBV18 and TRBJ2-5, with TRBD2 identical over 9 bases. The CDR3 is 16 residues long. The V segment lost 0 bases and the J segment 1 base; nucleotides outside the gene matches: 3. Germline V gene lookup returns CDR1 KGHSH and CDR2 LQKENI. The CDR3 region is CASSPPLAGPQETQYF. The CDR3 DNA reads TGTGCCAGCTCACCACCGCTAGCGGGACCCCAAGAGACCCAGTACTTC.

The chain has TRBV11-3 and TRBJ2-7, with 8 bases lining up with TRBD2. The CDR3 is 15 amino acids. Looked up from germline, CDR1 is SGHNT and CDR2 is YENEEA. With 3 bases clipped from V and 0 bases from J, the junction kept 4 bases outside the gene matches. CDR3 region: CASSLGGRSSYEQYF. The CDR3, as DNA: TGTGCCAGCAGCTTGGGCGGGAGGAGCTCCTACGAGCAGTACTTC.

The chain carries TRBV4-1 and TRBJ2-7; TRBD2 aligns across 7 bases. With 3 bases clipped from V and 3 bases from J, the junction kept 11 bases outside the gene matches. This CDR3 is built from 16 residues. Germline V lookup: CDR1 MGHRA, CDR2 YSYEKL. The CDR3 DNA reads as TGCGCCAGCAGCCAGGTGGGGACTAAAGGATTCTACGAGCAGTACTTC. Translation: CASSQVGTKGFYEQYF.

This clone has only one observation. This chain connects TRBV19 to TRBJ1-1; TRBD1 matches 9 bases. The CDR3 totals 13 residues. V lost 6 bases, J lost 11 bases, and 10 bases stayed unmatched. Germline V CDR1 and CDR2: LNHDA, SQIVND (reference sequence). The CDR3 DNA reads TGTGCCAGTAGGCCGGGACAGGGAGGCGTTGCTTTCTTT. It specifies CASRPGQGGVAFF.

This rearrangement joins TRBV7-9 to TRBJ2-3; 10 bases match TRBD1. The germline gives CDR1 SEHNR, CDR2 FQNEAQ (reference sequence). The CDR3 length is 15 residues. The junction had 10 bases not matched to a gene; V was cut back by 6 bases and J by 7 bases. The CDR3 spells CASSGTGQGTYTQYF. The CDR3 DNA sequence: TGTGCCAGCAGTGGGACGGGACAGGGGACTTATACGCAGTATTTT.

This chain connects TRBV11-3 to TRBJ1-1, with D tentatively TRBD1 (5 bases). The V end lost 5 bases, the J end lost 9 bases, and 19 bases lay between the germline ends. The CDR3 covers 14 residues. CDR1 SGHNT and CDR2 YENEEA come from the germline V gene. This CDR3 reads CASSPLSGTPKAFF. DNA of the CDR3: TGTGCCAGCAGCCCCCTTTCCGGGACTCCAAAAGCTTTCTTT.

The chain employs TRBV19 and TRBJ2-1, with TRBD2 matching over 11 bases. V was pared by 6 bases and J by 4 bases, with 5 bases of the junction left unmatched. The CDR3 contains 15 residues. In germline, CDR1 is LNHDA, CDR2 SQIVND (reference sequence). The CDR3 here is CASSDGTSGYNEQFF. The CDR3 DNA follows: TGTGCCAGTAGCGACGGGACTAGCGGTTACAATGAGCAGTTCTTC.

This rearrangement joins TRBV6-1 to TRBJ1-2, with 9 bases fitting TRBD1. The CDR3 is 13 residues long. With 4 bases clipped from V and 8 bases from J, the junction kept 5 bases outside the gene matches. Germline V CDR1 and CDR2: MNHNS, SASEGT. The CDR3 here is CASSVDRGEGYTF. CDR3 DNA: TGTGCCAGCAGTGTCGACAGGGGGGAGGGCTACACCTTC.

This chain joins TRBV5-1 and TRBJ1-1; D not resolved. Germline CDR1 is SGHRS and CDR2 is YFSETQ. V was pared by 2 bases and J by 7 bases, with 12 bases between. The CDR3 has 13 residues. Here the CDR3 reads CASSFNGVNEAFF. DNA of the CDR3: TGCGCCAGCAGCTTTAATGGAGTAAATGAAGCTTTCTTT.

This rearrangement joins TRBV18 to TRBJ2-3; maybe TRBD2 (6 bases). The CDR3 covers 14 residues. Trimming took off 5 bases at V and 11 bases at J, with 20 bases between the two ends. Germline V gives CDR1 KGHSH, CDR2 LQKENI. CDR3 protein: CASSAWDSRGEQYF. The CDR3 region has the DNA TGTGCCAGCTCAGCTTGGGACTCCCGGGGAGAGCAGTATTTT.

This rearrangement joins TRBV7-2 to TRBJ1-6, with a weak D call TRBD1 (6 bases). CDR3 size: 15 residues. V was trimmed by 4 bases and J by 7 bases, leaving 14 bases between them. The germline CDR1 and CDR2 sequences are SGHTA and FQGNSA. CDR3 residues: CASSSQGSLNSPLHF. The CDR3 nucleotides are TGTGCCAGCAGCTCCCAGGGGAGCCTAAATTCACCCCTCCACTTT. Full variable domain (outside the CDR3, taken from reference TRBV7-2 and TRBJ1-6): GAGVSQSPSNKVTEKGKDVELRCDPISGHTALYWYRQSLGQGLEFLIYFQGNSAPDKSGLPSDRFSAERTGGSVSTLTIQRTQQEDSAVYLCASSSQGSLNSPLHFGNGTRLTVT.

This clone was counted a single time. The rearrangement joins TRBV27 to TRBJ2-3; possibly TRBD1 for D (6 bases). V shed 4 bases and J shed 2 bases, with 10 bases lying between them. The CDR3 loop spans 14 amino acids. Germline CDR1 MNHEY, CDR2 SMNVEV (reference sequence). This CDR3 reads CASSSRTATDTQYF. The CDR3 bases are TGTGCCAGCAGTTCCCGGACAGCCACAGATACGCAGTATTTT.

The chain joins TRBV6-5 to TRBJ1-1; 7 bases are shared with TRBD1. CDR1 is MNHEY and CDR2 is SVGAGI in the germline V gene. V was pared by 2 bases and J by 0 bases, with 3 bases of the junction left unmatched. CDR3 length: 15 amino acids. The CDR3 region is CASSYPGQLNTEAFF. The CDR3, as DNA: TGTGCCAGCAGTTACCCGGGACAGCTGAACACTGAAGCTTTCTTT.